The present T cell receptor beta chain was sequenced within a study of shared clonotypes between healthy human individuals. Notes on the study in general: Specimens sampled were limited to blood, with tissue repertoires likely differing. Estimated richness values were generally larger in naive subsets than in memory subsets.

Naivety among CD8 cells was defined by CD45RO negativity and positive CCR7 selection, thereby excluding terminally differentiated effector memory CD45RA+ cells. Turning to this clone: Its antigen is unknown.

From germline, CDR1 is MNHEY and CDR2 SMNVEV (reference sequence). This CDR3 region has 17 residues. V lost 1 base, J lost 8 bases, and 10 bases stayed unmatched. This table comes from immunoSEQ multiplex PCR, and its TCRdb copy is limited to in-frame clones, with some not included. The table lists 1.5 million to 2.5 million clones, approximately 94% of them singletons. The chain uses TRBV27 and TRBJ2-4, with 11 bases that match TRBD1. The origin of this receptor is a man aged 18 to 29 in good health. The sample was naive CD8+ T cells sorted from blood. CDR3 amino acids: CASSLWGTGGKLDIQYF. The DNA of the CDR3 is TGTGCCAGCAGTTTATGGGGGACAGGGGGGAAATTAGACATTCAGTACTTC.